The 14 T cell receptor beta chains presented below share a single source sample, sequenced in a study of blood T cell repertoires in COVID-19. Clones were sequenced by immunoSEQ multiplex PCR, and TCRdb holds only the in-frame ones, with some missing. This table has around 280,000 clones, about 86% appearing once. Material: peripheral blood. The receptor source for this set is a woman in her twenties or thirties who had recovered from COVID-19.

The gene calls are TRBV6-1 and TRBJ2-7, with 10 bases that match TRBD2. CDR3 length: 16 residues. V shed 1 base and J 3 bases; nucleotides not matched to a gene: 6. Germline V gene lookup returns CDR1 MNHNS and CDR2 SASEGT. The CDR3 sequence: CASSEGLAGVGYEQYF. CDR3 in DNA: TGTGCCAGCAGTGAAGGGCTAGCGGGAGTCGGCTACGAGCAGTACTTC.

This clone has a single count. CDR3 region: CASSLGDYEMSSYNEQFF. The CDR3 DNA reads TGTGCCAGCAGCTTGGGGGACTACGAAATGAGCTCCTACAATGAGCAGTTCTTC. The chain has TRBV5-6 and TRBJ2-1; 7 bases map to TRBD2. Germline lookup yields CDR1 SGHDT and CDR2 YYEEEE. The CDR3 contains 18 residues. V lost 0 bases, J lost 0 bases, and 9 bases stayed unmatched.

This chain uses TRBV5-1 with TRBJ2-7, with 12 bases identical to TRBD2. V lost 0 bases and J lost 6; bases outside the gene matches: 4. Looked up from germline, CDR1 is SGHRS and CDR2 is YFSETQ. The CDR3 totals 15 residues. In nucleotides, the CDR3 is TGCGCCAGCAGCTTGGACCCGGGACTAGCGGGCGAGCAGTACTTC. Amino acid sequence: CASSLDPGLAGEQYF.

The chain recombines TRBV28 with TRBJ1-2, with TRBD1 matching 9 bases. The CDR3 consists of 14 residues. The V gene end was trimmed by 7 bases and the J gene end by 5 bases; junction bases not matched to a gene: 8. CDR1 and CDR2 (germline): MDHEN, SYDVKM. Written as DNA, the CDR3 is TGTGCCAGCATGACGAACAGGGGGCAATATGGCTACACCTTC. Protein product: CASMTNRGQYGYTF.

The gene calls are TRBV2 and TRBJ1-1, with D perhaps TRBD1 (6 bases). Trimming removed 6 bases at V and 5 bases at J, with 16 bases between. CDR1 is SNHLY, CDR2 FYNNEI, per germline. There are 14 residues in the CDR3. The CDR3 is CASRLQGRGTEAFF. The CDR3, as DNA: TGTGCCAGCAGACTACAGGGAAGGGGAACTGAAGCTTTCTTT.

This clone was observed a single time. The CDR3 DNA is TGTGCCAGCAGCCGGGACAGCTACAATGAGCAGTTCTTC. Translated, it gives CASSRDSYNEQFF. The chain combines TRBV6-5 with TRBJ2-1; 7 nucleotides line up with TRBD1. CDR3 length: 13 residues. J gave up 3 bases and V 6 bases, and 2 bases lay outside the gene matches. Looked up from germline, CDR1 is MNHEY and CDR2 is SVGAGI.

The V gene is TRBV9, the J gene TRBJ1-1; no reliable D call. There are 17 residues in the CDR3. Between the trimmed V and J ends, which lost 0 bases and 0 bases, there was a span of 15 bases. Germline-derived CDR1 and CDR2 are SGDLS and YYNGEE. The CDR3 loop reads CASSVGPATVMNTEAFF. The CDR3 DNA reads as TGTGCCAGCAGCGTAGGTCCAGCGACCGTAATGAACACTGAAGCTTTCTTT.

V usage is TRBV5-6 and J usage is TRBJ1-1; 7 bases fit TRBD1. Germline values: CDR1 SGHDT, CDR2 YYEEEE. The CDR3 covers 14 residues. The V gene end was trimmed by 4 bases and the J gene end by 5 bases; junction bases not matched to a gene: 8. The CDR3 spells CASSRQGFRTEAFF. DNA of the CDR3: TGTGCCAGCAGCCGACAGGGATTCCGGACTGAAGCTTTCTTT.

The chain has TRBV7-2 and TRBJ2-1; weak D call: TRBD2 (6 bases). V was cut by 1 base and J by 7 bases, with 14 bases left in between. CDR3 length: 15 residues. Germline V gene lookup returns CDR1 SGHTA and CDR2 FQGNSA. The chain's CDR3 is CASSLDGRTLNEQFF. Here the CDR3 DNA reads TGTGCCAGCAGCTTAGACGGGAGAACGTTGAATGAGCAGTTCTTC.

This chain links TRBV19 with TRBJ1-2; TRBD1 might be the D (6 bases). CDR3 length equals 14 residues. CDR1 is LNHDA, CDR2 SQIVND, per germline (reference sequence). Trimming left V 4 bases short and J 6 bases short, with 15 bases between. The CDR3 sequence is CASSTRTDFDGYTF. CDR3 nucleotide sequence: TGTGCCAGTAGTACGCGGACAGACTTTGATGGCTACACCTTC.

The CDR3 protein is CASSVYGWSTDTQYF. As DNA, the CDR3 is TGTGCCAGCAGTGTATACGGGTGGAGCACAGATACGCAGTATTTT. This chain joins TRBV2 and TRBJ2-3, with D uncertain. Germline V gene data show CDR1 as SNHLY and CDR2 as FYNNEI. The CDR3 has 15 residues. V shed 4 bases and J shed 0 bases, with 11 bases lying between them.

The CDR3, as DNA: TGTGCCAGCAGCTTTCTACTAGCGGGGGACTACAATGAGCAGTTCTTC. Residues: CASSFLLAGDYNEQFF. The chain has TRBV7-9 and TRBJ2-1; 11 bases are shared with TRBD2. Germline assignment: CDR1 SEHNR and CDR2 FQNEAQ (reference sequence). The CDR3 is 16 amino acids. V gave up 3 bases and J gave up 3 bases; unmatched junction bases: 4.

The CDR3 nucleotides read TGTGCCAGCAGCTTTAGTTACGCCGGGGAGCTGTTTTTT. Translating gives CASSFSYAGELFF. The V call is TRBV7-3, the J call TRBJ2-2; D remains ambiguous. V lost 3 bases and J lost 6, with 8 bases in between. Germline values: CDR1 SGHTA, CDR2 FQGTGA. The CDR3 sequence is 13 residues long.

For the CDR3, the DNA is TGTGCCAGTACGGGGACATTAAACACCGGGGAGCTGTTTTTT. Residues: CASTGTLNTGELFF. This chain uses TRBV19 with TRBJ2-2, with D perhaps matching TRBD1 (6 bases). The CDR3 covers 14 residues. Trimming removed 7 bases at V and 2 bases at J, with 11 bases between. Looked up from germline, CDR1 is LNHDA and CDR2 is SQIVND (reference sequence).